The 25 T cell receptor beta chains given below trace back to one sample, sequenced in a study of T cell responses to AZD1222 COVID-19 vaccine. Some clones are missing from TCRdb's copy, which holds only in-frame ones; the method was immunoSEQ multiplex PCR. The sample records about 150,000 clones, just over 90% being singletons. The specimen comprised peripheral blood, sampled on day 0 of AZD1222 vaccination. These TCRs come from an adult in good health.

The V and J genes are TRBV7-6 and TRBJ2-3, with 12 bases matching TRBD2. Losses at the gene ends were 5 bases for V and 2 bases for J; bases not matched to a gene: 5. CDR1 is SGHVS and CDR2 is FNYEAQ in the germline V gene. The length of the CDR3 is 16 residues. CDR3 in amino acids: CASSPSSGGVTDTQYF. The CDR3 DNA sequence: TGTGCCAGCAGCCCCTCTAGCGGGGGGGTCACAGATACGCAGTATTTT.

The rearrangement joins TRBV5-1 to TRBJ2-7; the D gene is possibly TRBD1 (5 bases). The CDR3 runs to 14 residues. Germline CDR1 and CDR2: SGHRS and YFSETQ. Trimming took off 0 bases at V and 5 bases at J, with 12 bases between the two ends. The CDR3: CASSLGQRTDEQYF. In DNA form, the CDR3 reads TGCGCCAGCAGCTTGGGACAGCGAACCGACGAGCAGTACTTC.

The rearrangement joins TRBV19 to TRBJ1-3; D is ambiguous. The germline V and J ends were trimmed by 6 bases and 0 bases, with 15 bases remaining between them. The germline gives CDR1 LNHDA, CDR2 SQIVND (reference sequence). CDR3 length: 16 residues. In DNA, the CDR3 is TGTGCCAGTAGCACCGCGACCCGGGCCTCTGGAAACACCATATATTTT. The encoded protein is CASSTATRASGNTIYF.

The chain carries TRBV7-9 and TRBJ2-1; D unresolved. CDR1 SEHNR and CDR2 FQNEAQ come from the germline V gene (reference sequence). The CDR3 contains 16 residues. The germline V and J ends were trimmed by 5 bases and 0 bases, with 14 bases remaining between them. The CDR3 region has the DNA TGTGCCAGCAGCGGGTGGACGGCATACTCCTACAATGAGCAGTTCTTC. It yields the protein CASSGWTAYSYNEQFF.

The chain's CDR3 is CASSQVESPKRGGPPVDTQYF. DNA of the CDR3: TGTGCCAGCAGCCAAGTTGAGAGCCCGAAGAGGGGGGGCCCTCCGGTAGATACGCAGTATTTT. The chain joins TRBV3-1 (or the pseudogene TRBV3-2) to TRBJ2-3, with a possible D match to TRBD2 (7 bases). The CDR3 covers 21 residues. In germline, CDR1 is LGHDT, CDR2 YNNKEL (reference sequence). V was clipped by 1 base and J by 5 bases, with 31 bases between them.

The chain employs TRBV5-8 and TRBJ1-2, with unresolved D. In germline, CDR1 is SGHTS, CDR2 YDEGEE. The CDR3 runs 13 residues. V was clipped by 4 bases and J by 2 bases, with 9 bases between them. CDR3 amino acids: CASSPRINYGYTF. In DNA form, the CDR3 reads TGTGCCAGCAGCCCACGGATAAACTATGGCTACACCTTC. The full variable domain, its missing parts supplied by reference TRBV5-8 and TRBJ1-2, is EAGVTQSPTHLIKTRGQQATLRCSPISGHTSVYWYQQALGLGLQFLLWYDEGEERNRGNFPPRFSGRQFPNYSSELNVNALELEDSALYLCASSPRINYGYTFGSGTRLTVV.

The sample holds one count of this clone. V is TRBV6-6 and J is TRBJ2-7; D is perhaps TRBD2 (5 bases). This CDR3 is built from 13 residues. Per the germline V gene, CDR1 is MNHNY and CDR2 is SVGAGI (reference sequence). Trimming left V 8 bases short and J 4 bases short, with 15 bases between. CDR3 residues: CASSRSSLYEQYF. The CDR3 DNA is TGTGCCAGCTCGCGATCTAGCCTTTACGAGCAGTACTTC.

A single count supports this clone. The chain's CDR3 is CASSQVAYGGTEAFF. In nucleotides, the CDR3 is TGTGCCAGCAGCCAAGTAGCTTACGGGGGCACTGAAGCTTTCTTT. This sequence joins TRBV3-1 (or the pseudogene TRBV3-2) and TRBJ1-1; the D gene is possibly TRBD1 (5 bases). Trimming took 1 base from V and 4 from J, leaving 13 bases between them. The length of the CDR3 is 15 residues. CDR1 and CDR2 (germline): LGHDT, YNNKEL (reference sequence).

The rearrangement links TRBV11-3 to TRBJ1-1, with D possibly TRBD1 on 5 matching bases. Per germline, CDR1 SGHNT and CDR2 YENEEA. The ends were cut back, 6 bases at V and 2 bases at J, with 16 bases in the middle. The CDR3 length is 15 residues. In DNA form, the CDR3 reads TGTGCCAGCAGACCGAAGGGGCAGGCAAACACTGAAGCTTTCTTT. Protein sequence: CASRPKGQANTEAFF.

This sequence joins TRBV19 and TRBJ1-5; D remains ambiguous. V was cut by 3 bases and J by 5 bases, with 8 bases left in between. This CDR3 contains 13 residues. Germline lookup yields CDR1 LNHDA and CDR2 SQIVND (reference sequence). CDR3 region: CASSISPYQPQHF. CDR3 bases: TGTGCCAGTAGTATTTCCCCGTATCAGCCCCAGCATTTT.

This rearrangement joins TRBV11-2 to TRBJ1-1, with D perhaps matching TRBD1 (5 bases). The length of the CDR3 is 15 residues. V was pared by 5 bases and J by 0 bases, with 13 bases between. CDR1 and CDR2 (germline): SGHAT, FQNNGV. The CDR3 here is CASSEAGRLNTEAFF. The CDR3 nucleotides are TGTGCCAGCAGCGAGGCAGGGCGGTTGAACACTGAAGCTTTCTTT.

The chain recombines TRBV11-3 with TRBJ1-1; perhaps TRBD1 as D (5 bases). V was trimmed by 5 bases and J by 1 base, leaving 20 bases between them. CDR1 SGHNT and CDR2 YENEEA come from the germline V gene. The CDR3 has 17 amino acids. CDR3 sequence (DNA): TGTGCCAGCAGCCCCCTTAAGGGGACGGGTTCGAACACTGAAGCTTTCTTT. This gives the protein CASSPLKGTGSNTEAFF.

Written as DNA, the CDR3 is TGTGCCAGCAGCTCCCGGACAGGGGGGACTGAAGCTTTCTTT. This encodes CASSSRTGGTEAFF. V gene TRBV5-4 combines with J gene TRBJ1-1; 10 bases are shared with TRBD1. The length of the CDR3 is 14 residues. Germline trimming cut 3 bases from V and 5 bases from J; bases unmatched to any gene: 4. Per germline, CDR1 SGHNT and CDR2 YYREEE (reference sequence).

The genes are TRBV4-1 and TRBJ2-2; 8 positions agree with TRBD1. J gave up 4 bases and V 1 base, and 11 bases lay outside the gene matches. Germline-derived CDR1 and CDR2 are MGHRA and YSYEKL. CDR3 length equals 18 residues. CDR3 DNA sequence: TGCGCCAGCAGCCAAGTCGGCAGGGGGCCGCGGGGCACCGGGGAGCTGTTTTTT. Translated: CASSQVGRGPRGTGELFF.

CDR3 residues: CASKGQANSPLHF. The CDR3 DNA reads TGTGCCTCGAAGGGACAGGCAAATTCACCCCTCCACTTT. The rearrangement links TRBV19 to TRBJ1-6, with 8 bases lining up with TRBD1. The germline CDR1 and CDR2 sequences are LNHDA and SQIVND (reference sequence). Germline trimming cut 11 bases from V and 7 bases from J; bases unmatched to any gene: 7. The CDR3 contains 13 residues.

V is TRBV11-2 and J is TRBJ1-2, with TRBD1 matching over 9 bases. The CDR3 is 14 residues long. Germline V CDR1 and CDR2: SGHAT, FQNNGV. V lost 3 bases to trimming and J lost 3 bases; unmatched junction nucleotides: 2. CDR3 amino acids: CASSLGQGDYGYTF. The CDR3 region has the DNA TGTGCCAGCAGCTTGGGACAGGGTGACTATGGCTACACCTTC.

This chain links TRBV20-1 with TRBJ1-5; 7 bases align to TRBD1. Trimming cost V 3 bases and J 1 base; bases outside gene matches: 6. CDR3 size: 15 residues. Germline values: CDR1 DFQATT, CDR2 SNEGSKA (reference sequence). Here the CDR3 reads CSASRGGSSNQPQHF. CDR3 DNA: TGCAGTGCTAGTAGAGGGGGCAGCAGCAATCAGCCCCAGCATTTT.

The chain employs TRBV27 and TRBJ1-1; D ambiguous. The CDR3 covers 12 residues. The V gene's germline CDR1 is MNHEY and CDR2 SMNVEV (reference sequence). V was clipped by 5 bases and J by 8 bases, with 12 bases between them. As DNA, the CDR3 is TGTGCCAGCAGTCCCCCATACAAGGAAGCTTTCTTT. The encoded protein is CASSPPYKEAFF.

J is TRBJ1-4 and V is TRBV3-1 (or the pseudogene TRBV3-2); D uncertain. Trimming stripped 1 base from V and 4 bases from J, with 13 bases between. Per the germline V gene, CDR1 is LGHDT and CDR2 is YNNKEL (reference sequence). The CDR3 is 16 residues long. This chain's CDR3 is CASSQVVTELNEKLFF. Written as DNA, the CDR3 is TGTGCCAGCAGCCAAGTCGTCACGGAGCTTAATGAAAAACTGTTTTTT.

The gene calls are TRBV11-3 and TRBJ2-1, with 7 positions matching TRBD1. Losses at the gene ends were 7 bases for V and 3 bases for J; bases not matched to a gene: 6. Germline V gene sequence: CDR1 SGHNT, CDR2 YENEEA. The CDR3 totals 14 residues. The CDR3 loop is CASKGRTGYNEQFF. The CDR3 nucleotides are TGTGCCAGCAAAGGCCGGACAGGCTACAATGAGCAGTTCTTC. Based on the CDR3 plus reference TRBV11-3 and TRBJ2-1, the full variable domain is EAGVVQSPRYKIIEKKQPVAFWCNPISGHNTLYWYLQNLGQGPELLIRYENEEAVDDSQLPKDRFSAERLKGVDSTLKIQPAELGDSAVYLCASKGRTGYNEQFFGPGTRLTVL.

Here the CDR3 DNA reads TGCGCCAGCAGCTGGACTAGCGGGGGGGCCGGGGTGACAGATACGCAGTATTTT. Translated, it gives CASSWTSGGAGVTDTQYF. The chain recombines TRBV5-1 with TRBJ2-3; TRBD2 agrees at 15 bases. Per germline, CDR1 SGHRS and CDR2 YFSETQ. The V and J ends lost 3 bases and 3 bases, in that order; junction bases with no gene match: 8. The length of the CDR3 is 18 residues. Full variable domain (missing parts from reference TRBV5-1 and TRBJ2-3): KAGVTQTPRYLIKTRGQQVTLSCSPISGHRSVSWYQQTPGQGLQFLFEYFSETQRNKGNFPGRFSGRQFSNSRSEMNVSTLELGDSALYLCASSWTSGGAGVTDTQYFGPGTRLTVL.

CDR3 sequence (DNA): TGCGCCAGCAGCTTTTTGACAGGGAAAGAGACCCAGTACTTC. Amino acids: CASSFLTGKETQYF. The J gene is TRBJ2-5, the V gene TRBV5-1; 7 bases are shared with TRBD1. This CDR3 contains 14 residues. The J segment lost 3 bases and the V segment lost 2 bases, leaving 4 bases of the junction unmatched. In germline, CDR1 is SGHRS, CDR2 YFSETQ. Full variable domain (outside the CDR3, taken from reference TRBV5-1 and TRBJ2-5): KAGVTQTPRYLIKTRGQQVTLSCSPISGHRSVSWYQQTPGQGLQFLFEYFSETQRNKGNFPGRFSGRQFSNSRSEMNVSTLELGDSALYLCASSFLTGKETQYFGPGTRLLVL.

The chain has TRBV27 and TRBJ2-3, with D unresolved. Per germline, CDR1 MNHEY and CDR2 SMNVEV (reference sequence). The CDR3 spans 13 residues. The germline V and J ends were trimmed by 2 bases and 3 bases, with 6 bases remaining between them. DNA for the CDR3: TGTGCCAGCAGTTTAACGGTGACAGATACGCAGTATTTT. Translated: CASSLTVTDTQYF.

V and J are TRBV4-2 and TRBJ1-2; a possible D gene is TRBD1 (5 bases). V lost 1 base and J lost 5, with 17 bases in between. The CDR3 spans 16 residues. CDR1 and CDR2 (germline): LGHNA, YNFKEQ. CDR3 in amino acids: CASSQASGLRSYGYTF. The DNA of the CDR3 is TGTGCCAGCAGCCAAGCCTCGGGACTCCGCTCATATGGCTACACCTTC.

This clone was counted a single time. This rearrangement joins TRBV6-5 to TRBJ1-1; D possibly corresponds to TRBD1 (6 bases). Germline lookup yields CDR1 MNHEY and CDR2 SVGAGI. This CDR3 comprises 14 residues. Trimming removed 5 bases from V and 3 bases from J, with 13 bases in between. The CDR3 bases are TGTGCCAGCAGTCCAGGACAGTACCACACTGAAGCTTTCTTT. This encodes CASSPGQYHTEAFF.